This T cell receptor (beta chain) was recorded in a study of T-cell reconstitution after alpha-beta-depleted transplantation in children. This clonotype appeared many times. For TCRbeta, the library was prepared with unique molecular identifiers. TCRdb reprocessed the PCR reads via MiXCR and lists one record per CDR3 protein. The table has a few hundred thousand distinct CDR3 sequences, around 9.7% seen once; the top ten hold less than 6%. Germline-derived CDR1 and CDR2 are SGHTA and FQGTGA. This CDR3 has 14 residues. Trimming cost V 4 bases and J 1 base, with 10 bases left between them. The clonotype comes from a human donor who donated a stem cell graft to a child with SCID. The material was PBMCs from the stem cell graft donor, obtained from the stem cell graft. The chain recombines TRBV7-3 with TRBJ1-1; D unresolved. This CDR3 is CASSSSSRNTEAFF. The CDR3 DNA reads as TGTGCCAGCAGCTCAAGTTCCCGGAACACTGAAGCTTTCTTT.